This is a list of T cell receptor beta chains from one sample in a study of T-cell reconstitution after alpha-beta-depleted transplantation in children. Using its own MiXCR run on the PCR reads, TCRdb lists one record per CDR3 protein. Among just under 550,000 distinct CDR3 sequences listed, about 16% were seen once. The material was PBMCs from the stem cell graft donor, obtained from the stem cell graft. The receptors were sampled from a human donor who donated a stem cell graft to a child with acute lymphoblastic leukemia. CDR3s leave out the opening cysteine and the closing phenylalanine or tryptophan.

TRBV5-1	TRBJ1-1	ASSPRQGMNTEAF
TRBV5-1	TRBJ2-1	ASCLGYGTYNEQF
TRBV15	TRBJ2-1	ATSRPSLAGVVNEQF
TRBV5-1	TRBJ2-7	ASSLVGPGYDYEQY
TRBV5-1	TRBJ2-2	ASSFGGNTGELF
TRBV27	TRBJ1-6	ASSLQGVDSPLH
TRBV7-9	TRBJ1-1	ASSISRARSNTEAF
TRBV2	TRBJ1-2	ASSVDRSYGYT
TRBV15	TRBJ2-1	ATIPRLTSSYNEQF
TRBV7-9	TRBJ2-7	ASSGGQGPLYEQY
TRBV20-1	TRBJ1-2	SARDTTYWSSNYGYT
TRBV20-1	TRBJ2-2	SARDSSVNGELF
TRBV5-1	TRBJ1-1	ASSPRAAGTEAF
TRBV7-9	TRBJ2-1	ASEGRALLYNEQF
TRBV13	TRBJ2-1	ASSMGQGFYDEQF
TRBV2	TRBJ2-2	ASSESPGELF
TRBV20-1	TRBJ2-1	SALRPLEGSYNEQF
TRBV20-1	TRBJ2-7	SAVTSGGAYEQY
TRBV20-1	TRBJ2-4	SVKYHQTSGFLAKNIQY
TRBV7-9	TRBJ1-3	ASSLEPGTIY
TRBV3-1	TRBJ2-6	ASSQVGTGFSSGANVLT
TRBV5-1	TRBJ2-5	ASSLLSGRGEETQY
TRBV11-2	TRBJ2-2	ASSLNSGSVVTGELF
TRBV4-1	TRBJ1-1	ASSQRHRGDEAF
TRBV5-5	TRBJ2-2	ADRLGQNTGELF
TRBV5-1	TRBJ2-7	ASSFGLDRGSYEQY
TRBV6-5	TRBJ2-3	ASSWLLAGGTDTQY
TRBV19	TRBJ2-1	ASSTARYNEQF
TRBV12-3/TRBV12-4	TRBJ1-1	ASSFAIKTGAF